The rows below give T cell receptor beta chains drawn from one sample of a study of cytomegalovirus exposure and HLA in healthy donors. Sequenced by immunoSEQ multiplex PCR; TCRdb stores in-frame clones only, minus some. The data contain 300,000 to 350,000 clones, around 90% of them singletons. Sequenced material: PBMCs. The source of these receptors is a man between 25 and 39 years old in good health and CMV-seronegative. Both conserved end residues are part of each CDR3. A D gene is named only where the DNA matches it firmly. Clone size is not always given. Where it is, it says once, few, many or a class for expanded clones.

clone_size: NA
d_call: TRBD1
j_call: TRBJ2-7
cdr3_length: 16
v_call: TRBV7-9
cdr3_aa: CASSPDRVGWLYEQYF
cdr3_nt: TGTGCCAGCAGCCCAGACAGGGTCGGCTGGCTCTACGAGCAGTACTTC

clone_size: NA
d_call: TRBD1
j_call: TRBJ2-1
cdr3_length: 12
v_call: TRBV7-9
cdr3_aa: CASSLQGAKQFF
cdr3_nt: TGTGCCAGCAGCTTACAGGGGGCCAAGCAGTTCTTC

clone_size: NA
d_call: NA
j_call: TRBJ2-7
cdr3_length: 13
v_call: TRBV18
cdr3_aa: CASSNGVSYEQYF
cdr3_nt: TGTGCCAGCTCAAACGGGGTTTCCTACGAGCAGTACTTC

clone_size: NA
d_call: NA
j_call: TRBJ2-1
cdr3_length: 15
v_call: TRBV9
cdr3_aa: CASSSYGGEYNEQFF
cdr3_nt: TGTGCCAGCAGCTCCTATGGGGGCGAATACAATGAGCAGTTCTTC

clone_size: once
d_call: NA
j_call: TRBJ2-7
cdr3_length: 14
v_call: TRBV27
cdr3_aa: CASSAVMGAREQYF
cdr3_nt: TGTGCCAGCAGTGCCGTGATGGGGGCCAGAGAGCAGTACTTC

clone_size: few
d_call: TRBD1
j_call: TRBJ1-6
cdr3_length: 14
v_call: TRBV2
cdr3_aa: CASSVSGTGAPLHF
cdr3_nt: TGTGCCAGCAGTGTCAGCGGGACAGGGGCACCCCTCCACTTT

clone_size: NA
d_call: NA
j_call: TRBJ1-2
cdr3_length: 14
v_call: TRBV5-1
cdr3_aa: CASSLEAGATGYTF
cdr3_nt: TGCGCCAGCAGCTTGGAGGCGGGGGCGACTGGCTACACCTTC

clone_size: NA
d_call: NA
j_call: TRBJ1-6
cdr3_length: 19
v_call: TRBV4-3
cdr3_aa: CASSQERITGGEINSPLHF
cdr3_nt: TGCGCCAGCAGCCAAGAGCGCATTACCGGCGGCGAGATTAATTCACCCCTCCACTTT

clone_size: NA
d_call: NA
j_call: TRBJ2-2
cdr3_length: 16
v_call: TRBV7-9
cdr3_aa: CASSLNSGEYTGELFF
cdr3_nt: TGTGCCAGCAGCTTAAATTCAGGGGAATACACCGGGGAGCTGTTTTTT

clone_size: NA
d_call: TRBD1
j_call: TRBJ1-2
cdr3_length: 14
v_call: TRBV4-1
cdr3_aa: CASSQDRGRYGYTF
cdr3_nt: TGCGCCAGCAGCCAGGACAGGGGGCGGTATGGCTACACCTTC

clone_size: NA
d_call: TRBD1
j_call: TRBJ1-2
cdr3_length: 15
v_call: TRBV6-1
cdr3_aa: CASRGRDRGGHGYTF
cdr3_nt: TGTGCCAGCAGGGGAAGGGACAGGGGGGGGCATGGCTACACCTTC

clone_size: NA
d_call: NA
j_call: TRBJ2-2
cdr3_length: 16
v_call: TRBV4-3
cdr3_aa: CASSQQVSKNTGELFF
cdr3_nt: TGCGCCAGCAGCCAACAGGTATCAAAGAACACCGGGGAGCTGTTTTTT

clone_size: NA
d_call: TRBD1
j_call: TRBJ2-2
cdr3_length: 15
v_call: TRBV5-1
cdr3_aa: CASSLEGARTGELFF
cdr3_nt: TGCGCCAGCAGCTTGGAGGGGGCGAGAACCGGGGAGCTGTTTTTT

clone_size: NA
d_call: TRBD1
j_call: TRBJ1-2
cdr3_length: 14
v_call: TRBV18
cdr3_aa: CASSPDRQGDGYTF
cdr3_nt: TGTGCCAGCTCACCTGATCGACAGGGTGATGGCTACACCTTC

clone_size: NA
d_call: NA
j_call: TRBJ2-3
cdr3_length: 14
v_call: TRBV11-2
cdr3_aa: CASMGLSSTDTQYF
cdr3_nt: TGTGCCAGCATGGGCCTGTCTAGCACAGATACGCAGTATTTT

clone_size: NA
d_call: NA
j_call: TRBJ1-3
cdr3_length: 17
v_call: TRBV7-8
cdr3_aa: CASSLTRGGLSGNTIYF
cdr3_nt: TGTGCCAGCAGCTTAACTCGGGGGGGACTCTCTGGAAACACCATATATTTT

clone_size: NA
d_call: NA
j_call: TRBJ1-5
cdr3_length: 15
v_call: TRBV9
cdr3_aa: CASSPDRRSNQPQHF
cdr3_nt: TGTGCCAGCAGCCCCGACAGACGTAGCAATCAGCCCCAGCATTTT

clone_size: few
d_call: TRBD2
j_call: TRBJ2-7
cdr3_length: 16
v_call: TRBV4-3
cdr3_aa: CASSQDNGGGASEQYF
cdr3_nt: TGCGCCAGCAGCCAAGATAACGGCGGGGGGGCGTCCGAGCAGTACTTC

clone_size: NA
d_call: NA
j_call: TRBJ2-3
cdr3_length: 12
v_call: TRBV12-5
cdr3_aa: CASGPPTDTQYF
cdr3_nt: TGTGCTAGTGGTCCCCCAACAGATACGCAGTATTTT

clone_size: NA
d_call: NA
j_call: TRBJ2-1
cdr3_length: 15
v_call: TRBV11-2
cdr3_aa: CASSRMESAYNEQFF
cdr3_nt: TGTGCCAGCAGCCGGATGGAGTCAGCCTACAATGAGCAGTTCTTC

clone_size: NA
d_call: NA
j_call: TRBJ1-3
cdr3_length: 16
v_call: TRBV6-5
cdr3_aa: CASSYTPLRSGNTIYF
cdr3_nt: TGTGCCAGCAGTTACACCCCTCTGAGGTCTGGAAACACCATATATTTT

clone_size: few
d_call: NA
j_call: TRBJ1-1
cdr3_length: 14
v_call: TRBV6-6
cdr3_aa: CASSYGALNTEAFF
cdr3_nt: TGTGCCAGCAGTTACGGGGCGTTGAACACTGAAGCTTTCTTT

clone_size: NA
d_call: NA
j_call: TRBJ1-5
cdr3_length: 13
v_call: TRBV18
cdr3_aa: CASSAGLNQPQHF
cdr3_nt: TGTGCCAGCTCAGCAGGGCTCAATCAGCCCCAGCATTTT